This TCR beta chain was sequenced in a study of breast tumors, draining lymph nodes, adjacent tissues (dated by TCRdb to 2016 to 2017). About the study as a whole: In breast cancer patients, the study compared the TCR beta repertoires of tumor, adjacent nontumor tissue and axillary lymph nodes. In human breast cancer, the study set out to assess how tumor, surrounding tissue and draining lymph node repertoires relate to one another and whether T cells might be exchanged between them.

The lymph node samples were taken from the axillary draining lymph nodes of breast cancer patients. Concerning this clonotype itself: Its antigen has not been determined. No base quality values were provided; no much bigger clone lies one nucleotide off.

General study outcomes and caveats: Rather than being directly demonstrated, the conclusion that tumor T cells originate in lymph nodes was presented as consistent with a hypothesis. Tumor and nontumor tissue repertoires were found to be significantly more similar in luminal-like than in basal-like breast cancer. Tumor T-cell repertoires showed less diversity than lymph node repertoires and more diversity than nontumor tissue repertoires, and tumor T-cell repertoires showed preferential V and J gene usage. The data were judged consistent with most tumor T cells deriving from the lymph node and then expanding within tumor tissue.

Sequences LNHNV (CDR1) and YYDKDF (CDR2) are obtained from the germline V gene (reference sequence). There are 16 amino acids in the CDR3, from cysteine to phenylalanine inclusive. The sequence is cut down to CDR3 DNA, 48 bases in frame from base 1. Compared with germline, V lacks 0 bases and J lacks 0 bases; bases without a gene match: 4. Data came from an Illumina HiSeq 2000. TCR beta chain libraries were generated through multiplex PCR amplification. High-throughput sequencing was used to analyze the amplified TCR beta chain products. Through fastp at Q25 and MiXCR, TCRdb rebuilt clones from the public reads, retaining in-frame beta chains. Each entry is one CDR3 protein sequence, shown with its most common DNA and genes. Present in this sample are fewer than 250,000 distinct CDR3 sequences, roughly 30% of which were seen just once. The top ten hold around 1.5% of the sample.

The receptor was derived from a female donor with breast cancer. Some clones in this sample may be carry-over from other donors' samples. Sequenced material: axillary lymph node tissue. The chain is made from TRBV15 and TRBJ2-7; 8 bases in between match TRBD2. For the CDR3, the sequence is CATSRDVAGSSYEQYF. The nucleotide sequence reads as follows: TGTGCCACCAGCAGAGATGTAGCGGGGAGCTCCTACGAGCAGTACTTC.